A single sample gave rise to the 2 T cell receptor beta chains below, sequenced in a study of blood T cell repertoires in COVID-19. The assay was immunoSEQ multiplex PCR, and TCRdb's table has in-frame clones only and misses some. The profile shows roughly 150,000 clones, roughly 93% of them singletons. Sequencing was performed on peripheral blood. These receptors all stem from a man in his late teens or twenties with COVID-19, enrolled during active disease.

The rearrangement links TRBV4-1 to TRBJ2-3; D perhaps matches TRBD2 (5 bases). The CDR3 is made up of 14 amino acids. Germline V gene lookup returns CDR1 MGHRA and CDR2 YSYEKL. Trimming stripped 7 bases from V and 2 bases from J, with 13 bases between. The CDR3 protein is CASTPTGSTDTQYF. The CDR3 DNA is TGCGCCAGCACCCCTACGGGGTCCACAGATACGCAGTATTTT.

This clone was seen a single time. Distinct nucleotide sequences in the sample also encode this CDR3. The chain couples TRBV4-3 to TRBJ2-7; D remains ambiguous. Trimming removed 0 bases at V and 3 bases at J, with 15 bases between. This CDR3 is 16 amino acids long. In germline, CDR1 is LGHNA, CDR2 YSLEER. DNA of the CDR3: TGCGCCAGCAGCCAAGATCTTTTAGCCGGAGACTACGAGCAGTACTTC. Amino acid sequence: CASSQDLLAGDYEQYF.